This paragraph covers one TCR beta chain sequence. These data come from a study of blood T cell repertoires in COVID-19. Overall study context: Sites across the United States, Italy and Spain contributed samples from acute and convalescent COVID-19. PBMCs, B-cell-depleted T cells, or T cells were the source of the cDNA or gDNA that made up the material.

Authors' analysis steps: Estimation of nucleated cell counts was performed using reference gene primer amplification. Generated by immunoSEQ multiplex PCR, the TCRdb table keeps only in-frame clones and is missing some. D and trimming come from the DNA, and the V and J calls and clone size come from that table. The repertoire consists of about 230,000 clones, with around 83% occurring once and the leading ten covering about 7.4%. The length of the CDR3 is 15 residues. From germline, CDR1 is SGHVS and CDR2 FQNEAQ. V was pared by 5 bases and J by 4 bases, with 10 bases of the junction left unmatched. The clonotype comes from a woman aged 50 to 60 with acute or convalescent COVID-19. The chain links TRBV7-8 to TRBJ1-1; 7 nucleotides agree with TRBD1. Material: peripheral blood. The CDR3: CASSPILTGSTEAFF. The CDR3 nucleotides are TGTGCCAGCAGCCCAATACTGACAGGGAGCACTGAAGCTTTCTTT.